A selection of T cell receptor beta chains follows, all from one sample in a study of memory CD4+ T cells and cytomegalovirus serostatus. The repertoire was sequenced with immunoSEQ multiplex PCR; TCRdb's copy has only in-frame clones and lacks some. The sample carries about 50,000 clones, around 80% recorded once. Sequenced input: memory CD4+ T cells from blood. Every receptor here comes from an adult in good health and CMV-seronegative. Both conserved end residues are part of each CDR3. A D gene is named only where the DNA matches it firmly. The size field is filled for only some rows; it gives once, few, many or a size class.

CDR3 length,clone size,V gene,J gene,D gene,CDR3 protein,CDR3 DNA
16,.,TRBV27,TRBJ1-1,.,CASTPLTGVWGTEAFF,TGTGCCAGCACCCCTCTCACGGGGGTCTGGGGCACTGAAGCTTTCTTT
15,.,TRBV5-1,TRBJ1-2,.,CASSLASRVGGGYTF,TGCGCCAGCAGCTTGGCCTCCAGGGTGGGTGGTGGCTACACCTTC
17,.,TRBV5-4,TRBJ2-6,.,CASNQGGSANGANVLTF,TGTGCCAGCAACCAAGGGGGGTCTGCTAATGGGGCCAACGTCCTGACTTTC
15,.,TRBV6-1,TRBJ2-7,TRBD1,CASAAKGGGDYEQYF,TGTGCCAGCGCCGCGAAAGGGGGCGGCGACTACGAGCAGTACTTC
17,.,TRBV28,TRBJ2-2,.,CASNPKPGARNTGELFF,TGTGCCAGCAACCCTAAACCCGGGGCGCGGAACACCGGGGAGCTGTTTTTT
15,.,TRBV5-1,TRBJ2-3,TRBD2,CASSISGSSTDTQYF,TGCGCCAGCAGCATTAGCGGGAGTAGCACAGATACGCAGTATTTT
16,.,TRBV5-1,TRBJ2-5,.,CASSSRLDSGRETQYF,TGCGCCAGCAGCTCCCGACTAGATAGCGGCCGGGAGACCCAGTACTTC
15,.,TRBV5-4,TRBJ2-3,TRBD2,CASSLEAGGTDTQYF,TGTGCCAGCAGCTTAGAAGCGGGGGGCACAGATACGCAGTATTTT
15,.,TRBV28,TRBJ1-5,.,CASSLRTSGNQPQHF,TGTGCCAGCAGCCTAAGAACCTCAGGCAATCAGCCCCAGCATTTT
14,medium-sized,TRBV7-6,TRBJ1-1,.,CASSVGTVNTEAFF,TGTGCCAGCAGCGTCGGGACGGTGAACACTGAAGCTTTCTTT
13,.,TRBV7-9,TRBJ1-1,.,CASSLRGGTEAFF,TGTGCCAGCAGCTTACGGGGTGGGACTGAAGCTTTCTTT
14,.,TRBV27,TRBJ2-3,.,CASNFGARADTQYF,TGTGCCAGCAATTTCGGTGCCCGGGCAGATACGCAGTATTTT
16,.,TRBV27,TRBJ2-5,TRBD2,CASRPSSRLAVETQYF,TGTGCCAGCAGGCCATCTTCCCGGCTAGCGGTGGAGACCCAGTACTTC
13,.,TRBV28,TRBJ2-7,.,CASSLSRGHEQYF,TGTGCCAGCAGTTTATCGAGGGGACACGAGCAGTACTTC
11,.,TRBV5-4,TRBJ2-3,.,CASSLTDTQYF,TGTGCCAGCAGCTTGACGGATACGCAGTATTTT
15,.,TRBV5-4,TRBJ2-2,.,CASSDLKLNTGELFF,TGTGCCAGCAGCGACCTCAAATTGAACACCGGGGAGCTGTTTTTT
17,.,TRBV25-1,TRBJ1-6,.,CASSSLIGWGHGGPLHF,TGTGCCAGCAGTTCCCTCATCGGGTGGGGACACGGTGGGCCCCTCCACTTT
12,.,TRBV6-1,TRBJ1-5,.,CASSASNQPQHF,TGTGCCAGCAGTGCTAGCAATCAGCCCCAGCATTTT
16,once,TRBV13,TRBJ2-1,.,CASSIGGTGTVTEQFF,TGTGCCAGCAGCATTGGAGGTACCGGTACGGTAACTGAGCAGTTCTTC
12,.,TRBV5-4,TRBJ2-7,.,CASSFPLGEQYF,TGTGCCAGCAGCTTCCCTCTAGGAGAGCAGTACTTC
14,.,TRBV28,TRBJ2-7,.,CAGGVGDNSYEQYF,TGTGCCGGGGGGGTAGGGGACAACTCCTACGAGCAGTACTTC
15,.,TRBV5-6,TRBJ2-7,TRBD1,CASSLGTGGWWQQYF,TGTGCCAGCAGCTTGGGGACAGGGGGGTGGTGGCAGCAGTACTTC
14,.,TRBV10-3,TRBJ2-7,TRBD2,CAISRLAGDYEQYF,TGTGCCATCAGTAGACTAGCGGGAGACTACGAGCAGTACTTC
14,.,TRBV11-2,TRBJ2-2,.,CASSLDLNTGELFF,TGTGCCAGCAGCTTAGATCTGAACACCGGGGAGCTGTTTTTT
14,.,TRBV25-1,TRBJ2-1,TRBD2,CASKERGGYNEQFF,TGTGCCAGCAAAGAGCGGGGAGGGTACAATGAGCAGTTCTTC
17,.,TRBV4-1,TRBJ1-6,.,CASSQDKISSYNSPLHF,TGCGCCAGCAGCCAGGATAAGATCAGCTCCTATAATTCACCCCTCCACTTT
15,.,TRBV28,TRBJ1-5,TRBD1,CASSPTTGSNQPQHF,TGTGCCAGCAGTCCGACGACAGGGTCAAATCAGCCCCAGCATTTT
13,.,TRBV11-2,TRBJ1-5,.,CASSLDRRGAQHF,TGTGCCAGCAGCTTAGATCGTCGGGGAGCCCAGCATTTT
16,.,TRBV11-2,TRBJ2-3,TRBD2,CASSLVSGGVTDTQYF,TGTGCCAGCAGCTTAGTGAGCGGGGGGGTAACAGATACGCAGTATTTT
15,.,TRBV5-6,TRBJ1-3,TRBD1,CASSPGQGGRNTIYF,TGTGCCAGCAGCCCCGGACAGGGAGGGAGAAACACCATATATTTT
15,once,TRBV5-8,TRBJ1-4,.,CASSSRRGDNEKLFF,TGTGCCAGCAGCTCTCGCCGGGGGGACAATGAAAAACTGTTTTTT
15,.,TRBV13,TRBJ2-1,TRBD2,CASSSRLAGGNEQFF,TGTGCCAGCAGCTCACGACTAGCGGGAGGGAATGAGCAGTTCTTC
15,once,TRBV4-1,TRBJ1-5,.,CASSQGDRGGQPQHF,TGCGCCAGCAGCCAAGGAGACAGAGGAGGTCAGCCCCAGCATTTT
15,once,TRBV5-1,TRBJ1-1,TRBD1,CASSDTGTGSREAFF,TGCGCCAGCAGCGATACCGGGACAGGGTCGCGAGAAGCTTTCTTT
15,.,TRBV5-4,TRBJ1-6,.,CASSKQEGANSPLHF,TGTGCCAGCAGCAAACAGGAAGGGGCTAATTCACCCCTCCACTTT
15,.,TRBV5-8,TRBJ1-2,.,CASSLRRATNYGYTF,TGTGCCAGCAGCTTGCGCAGGGCTACAAACTATGGCTACACCTTC
13,.,TRBV6-5,TRBJ1-4,.,CASKRTGGEKLFF,TGTGCCAGCAAAAGGACGGGGGGGGAAAAACTGTTTTTT
12,.,TRBV6-5,TRBJ2-3,.,CASSGDGDTQYF,TGTGCCAGCAGTGGGGATGGGGATACGCAGTATTTT
15,.,TRBV7-2,TRBJ2-5,.,CASSLGGGGGETQYF,TGTGCCAGCAGCTTAGGGGGAGGAGGTGGTGAGACCCAGTACTTC
15,.,TRBV18,TRBJ1-1,.,CASSDLQVGDTEAFF,TGTGCCAGCTCAGACCTACAGGTAGGGGACACTGAAGCTTTCTTT
12,.,TRBV7-9,TRBJ2-3,.,CASVPTANTQYF,TGTGCCAGCGTTCCCACGGCCAATACGCAGTATTTT
16,few,TRBV7-9,TRBJ2-5,.,CASSQDSPMYQETQYF,TGTGCCAGCAGCCAAGACAGCCCTATGTACCAAGAGACCCAGTACTTC
19,.,TRBV9,TRBJ2-1,.,CASSPRGGGWGFSYNEQFF,TGTGCCAGCAGCCCCCGCGGTGGGGGCTGGGGGTTTTCCTACAATGAGCAGTTCTTC
14,.,TRBV10-1,TRBJ2-2,.,CASPGGQDTGELFF,TGCGCCAGCCCGGGGGGACAGGACACCGGGGAGCTGTTTTTT
14,.,TRBV27,TRBJ2-1,.,CASSLSDGDNEQFF,TGTGCCAGCAGTTTAAGCGACGGGGACAATGAGCAGTTCTTC
14,.,TRBV10-3,TRBJ1-5,.,CAISEGQSNQPQHF,TGTGCCATCAGTGAGGGGCAGAGCAATCAGCCCCAGCATTTT